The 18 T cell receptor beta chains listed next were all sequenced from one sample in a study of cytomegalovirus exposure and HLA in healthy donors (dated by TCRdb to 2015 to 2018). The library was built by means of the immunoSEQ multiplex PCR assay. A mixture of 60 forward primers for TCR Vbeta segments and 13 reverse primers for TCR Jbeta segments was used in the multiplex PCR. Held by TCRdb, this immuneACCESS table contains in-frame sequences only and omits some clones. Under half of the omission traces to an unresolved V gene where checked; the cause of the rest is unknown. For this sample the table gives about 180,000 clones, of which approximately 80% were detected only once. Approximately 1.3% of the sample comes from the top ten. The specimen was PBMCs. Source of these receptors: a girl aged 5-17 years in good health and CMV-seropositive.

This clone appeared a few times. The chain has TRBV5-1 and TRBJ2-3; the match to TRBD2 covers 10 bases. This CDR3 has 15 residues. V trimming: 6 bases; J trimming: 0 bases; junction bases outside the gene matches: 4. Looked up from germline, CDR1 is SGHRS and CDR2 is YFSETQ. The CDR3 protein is CASTVTSGSTDTQYF. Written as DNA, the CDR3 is TGCGCCAGCACCGTGACTAGCGGGAGCACAGATACGCAGTATTTT. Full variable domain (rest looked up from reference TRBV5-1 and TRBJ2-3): KAGVTQTPRYLIKTRGQQVTLSCSPISGHRSVSWYQQTPGQGLQFLFEYFSETQRNKGNFPGRFSGRQFSNSRSEMNVSTLELGDSALYLCASTVTSGSTDTQYFGPGTRLTVL.

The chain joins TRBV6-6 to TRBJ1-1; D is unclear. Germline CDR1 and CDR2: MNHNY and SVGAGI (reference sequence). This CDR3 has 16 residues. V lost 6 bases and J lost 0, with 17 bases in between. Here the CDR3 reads CASSDLFGGLNTEAFF. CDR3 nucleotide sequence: TGTGCCAGCAGCGACCTATTTGGCGGCTTGAACACTGAAGCTTTCTTT.

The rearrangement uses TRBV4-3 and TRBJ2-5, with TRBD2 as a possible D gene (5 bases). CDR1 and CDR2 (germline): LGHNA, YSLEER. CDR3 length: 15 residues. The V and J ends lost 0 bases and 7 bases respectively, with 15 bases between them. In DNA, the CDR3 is TGCGCCAGCAGCCAAGACCGAATGCGAGGAGGGACCCAGTACTTC. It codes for CASSQDRMRGGTQYF.

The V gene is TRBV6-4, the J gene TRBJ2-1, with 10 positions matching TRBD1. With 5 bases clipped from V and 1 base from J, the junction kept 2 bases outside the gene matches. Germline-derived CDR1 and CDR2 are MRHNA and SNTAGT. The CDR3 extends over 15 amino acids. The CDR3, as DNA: TGTGCCAGCAGTCCGGGACAGGGGTCCTACAATGAGCAGTTCTTC. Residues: CASSPGQGSYNEQFF.

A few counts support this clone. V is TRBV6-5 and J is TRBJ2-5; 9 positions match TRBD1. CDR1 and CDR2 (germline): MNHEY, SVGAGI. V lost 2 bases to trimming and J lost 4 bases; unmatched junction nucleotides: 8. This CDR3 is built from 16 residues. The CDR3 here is CASSYGQVQGAETQYF. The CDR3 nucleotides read TGTGCCAGCAGTTACGGGCAAGTACAGGGGGCAGAGACCCAGTACTTC.

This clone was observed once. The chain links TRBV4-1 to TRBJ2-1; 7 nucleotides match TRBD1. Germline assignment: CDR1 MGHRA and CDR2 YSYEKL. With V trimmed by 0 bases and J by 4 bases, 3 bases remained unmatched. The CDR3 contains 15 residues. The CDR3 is CASSQERGPYNEQFF. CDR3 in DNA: TGCGCCAGCAGCCAAGAGAGGGGGCCGTACAATGAGCAGTTCTTC.

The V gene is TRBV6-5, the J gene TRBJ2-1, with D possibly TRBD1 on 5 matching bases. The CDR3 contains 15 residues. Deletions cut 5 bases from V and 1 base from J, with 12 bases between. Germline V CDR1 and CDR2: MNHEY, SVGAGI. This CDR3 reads CASSPQGESYNEQFF. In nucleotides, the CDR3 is TGTGCCAGCAGTCCCCAAGGGGAATCCTACAATGAGCAGTTCTTC.

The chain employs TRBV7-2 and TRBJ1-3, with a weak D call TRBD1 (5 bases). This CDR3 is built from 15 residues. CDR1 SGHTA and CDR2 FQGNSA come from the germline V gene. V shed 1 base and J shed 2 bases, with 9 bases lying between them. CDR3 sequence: CASSLVGGAGNTIYF. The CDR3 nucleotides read TGTGCCAGCAGCTTAGTGGGGGGTGCTGGAAACACCATATATTTT.

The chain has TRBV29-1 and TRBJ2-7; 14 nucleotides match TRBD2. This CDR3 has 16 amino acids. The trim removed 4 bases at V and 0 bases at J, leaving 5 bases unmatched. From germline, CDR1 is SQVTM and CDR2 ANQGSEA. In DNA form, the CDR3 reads TGCAGCGTTGTGGGACTAGCGGGAGCTAGCTCCTACGAGCAGTACTTC. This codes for CSVVGLAGASSYEQYF.

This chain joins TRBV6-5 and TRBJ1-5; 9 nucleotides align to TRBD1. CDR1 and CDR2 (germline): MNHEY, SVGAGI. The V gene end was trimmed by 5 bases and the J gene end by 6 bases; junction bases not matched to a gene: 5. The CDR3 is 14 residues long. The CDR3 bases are TGTGCCAGCAGTGCCGGGACAGGGTCTCAGCCCCAGCATTTT. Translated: CASSAGTGSQPQHF.

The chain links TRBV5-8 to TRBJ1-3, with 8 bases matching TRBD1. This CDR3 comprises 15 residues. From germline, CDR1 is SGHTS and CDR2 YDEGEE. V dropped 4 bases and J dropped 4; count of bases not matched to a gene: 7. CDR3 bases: TGTGCCAGCAGCCACGACAGGGGCGCCGGAAACACCATATATTTT. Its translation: CASSHDRGAGNTIYF.

The CDR3 sequence is CASSLAGAGDTQYF. DNA of the CDR3: TGTGCCAGCAGCTTAGCGGGTGCGGGAGATACGCAGTATTTT. The chain is built from TRBV7-2 and TRBJ2-3; tentative D call: TRBD2 (5 bases). Per the germline V gene, CDR1 is SGHTA and CDR2 is FQGNSA. The CDR3 has 14 amino acids. Trimming left V 0 bases short and J 5 bases short, with 9 bases between.

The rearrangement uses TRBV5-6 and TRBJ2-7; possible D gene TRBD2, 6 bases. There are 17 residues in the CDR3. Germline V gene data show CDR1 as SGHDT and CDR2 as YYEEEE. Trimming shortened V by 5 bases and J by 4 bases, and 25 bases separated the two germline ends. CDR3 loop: CASRSGLKLQNRYEQYF. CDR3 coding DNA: TGTGCCAGCAGGAGCGGACTAAAATTACAGAATAGATACGAGCAGTACTTC.

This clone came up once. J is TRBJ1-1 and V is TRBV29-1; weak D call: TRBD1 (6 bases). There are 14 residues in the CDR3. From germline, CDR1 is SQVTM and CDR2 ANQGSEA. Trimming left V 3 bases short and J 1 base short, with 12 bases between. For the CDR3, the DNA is TGCAGCGTTGATGGGGGGGCAGAGAACACTGAAGCTTTCTTT. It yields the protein CSVDGGAENTEAFF. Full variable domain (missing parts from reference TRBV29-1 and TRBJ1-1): SAVISQKPSRDICQRGTSLTIQCQVDSQVTMMFWYRQQPGQSLTLIATANQGSEATYESGFVIDKFPISRPNLTFSTLTVSNMSPEDSSIYLCSVDGGAENTEAFFGQGTRLTVV.

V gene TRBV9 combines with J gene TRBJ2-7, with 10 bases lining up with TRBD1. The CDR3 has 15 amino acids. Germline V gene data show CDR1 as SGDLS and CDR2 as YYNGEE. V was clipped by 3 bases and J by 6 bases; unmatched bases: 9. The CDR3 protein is CASSARDRGTFEQYF. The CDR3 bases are TGTGCCAGCAGCGCCCGGGACAGGGGAACCTTCGAGCAGTACTTC. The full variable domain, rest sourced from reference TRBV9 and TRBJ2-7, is DSGVTQTPKHLITATGQRVTLRCSPRSGDLSVYWYQQSLDQGLQFLIQYYNGEERAKGNILERFSAQQFPDLHSELNLSSLELGDSALYFCASSARDRGTFEQYFGPGTRLTVT.

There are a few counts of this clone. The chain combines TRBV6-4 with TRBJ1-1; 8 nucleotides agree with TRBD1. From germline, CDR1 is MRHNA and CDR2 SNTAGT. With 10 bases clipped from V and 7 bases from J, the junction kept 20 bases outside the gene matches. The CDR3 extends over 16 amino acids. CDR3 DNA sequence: TGTGCCACCCTAAGGGGTTGGGCCAGGGGGCAGGGTGAAGCTTTCTTT. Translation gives CATLRGWARGQGEAFF.

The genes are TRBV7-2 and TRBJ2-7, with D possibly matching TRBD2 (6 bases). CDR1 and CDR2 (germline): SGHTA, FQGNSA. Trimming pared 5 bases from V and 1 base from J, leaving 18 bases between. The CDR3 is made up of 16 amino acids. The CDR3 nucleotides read TGTGCCAGCAGCCCGAGTCTAGCGATAGTATCCTACGAGCAGTACTTC. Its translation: CASSPSLAIVSYEQYF.

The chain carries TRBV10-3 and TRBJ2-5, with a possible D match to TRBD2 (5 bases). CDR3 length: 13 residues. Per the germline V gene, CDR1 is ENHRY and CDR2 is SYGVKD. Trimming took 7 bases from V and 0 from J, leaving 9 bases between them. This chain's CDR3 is CAITPGNQETQYF. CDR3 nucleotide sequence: TGTGCCATCACGCCGGGGAACCAAGAGACCCAGTACTTC.